The 15 T cell receptor beta chains listed next were all sequenced from one sample in a study of molecular identifiers for immune sequencing clone quantification. TCRdb called the PCR reads again in MiXCR, with one record for every CDR3 protein. This sample has some 59,000 distinct CDR3 sequences; under 30% occur once, and the top ten carry around 1.9%. Sequencing was performed on naive CD8+ T cells from blood, with Jurkat cell RNA spiked in. Subset defined: FACS-sorted CD8+CD4-CCR7+CD45RA+ naive T cells. These receptors came from a human donor in good health. Some libraries in this study had Jurkat cell RNA spiked in.

Details on this clonotype: A much larger clonotype is one base distant, so this may be a read error. The V gene is TRBV7-8, the J gene TRBJ2-3; maybe TRBD2 (7 bases). Germline V gene sequence: CDR1 SGHVS, CDR2 FQNEAQ. The CDR3 covers 15 residues. In DNA, the CDR3 is TGTGCCAGCACCCCTTTAGGGGGGGGCACAAATACGCAGTATTTT. Amino acid sequence: CASTPLGGGTNTQYF.

In this sample, this clonotype turned up many times. The V gene is TRBV6-5, the J gene TRBJ2-7; TRBD2 is a possible D gene (6 bases). V lost 5 bases and J 5 bases, leaving 19 bases between the germline ends. The CDR3 has 15 residues. Per germline, CDR1 MNHEY and CDR2 SVGAGI. The CDR3 sequence: CASSRYRETVDEQYF. DNA of the CDR3: TGTGCCAGCAGTCGATATCGGGAGACAGTCGACGAGCAGTACTTC.

The rearrangement joins TRBV25-1 to TRBJ2-3, with TRBD2 matching 12 bases. Per the germline V gene, CDR1 is MGHDK and CDR2 is SYGVNS. The J segment lost 2 bases and the V segment lost 2 bases, leaving 2 bases of the junction unmatched. This CDR3 region has 16 residues. CDR3 sequence reads: CASSEGTSGHTDTQYF. In DNA, the CDR3 is TGTGCCAGCAGTGAAGGGACTAGCGGGCACACAGATACGCAGTATTTT.

This clonotype came up a few times. The chain uses TRBV23-1 and TRBJ2-5, with 8 bases matching TRBD2. TRBV23-1 falls under the ORF class, with uncertain function. The CDR3 is 18 amino acids. Germline trimming cut 10 bases from V and 4 bases from J; bases unmatched to any gene: 23. CDR3 coding DNA: TGCGCCACCCACAAAAAACCGACCAGCGGGAGTATAGGAGAGACCCAGTACTTC. Amino acids: CATHKKPTSGSIGETQYF.

This clonotype was detected many times. The chain employs TRBV5-1 and TRBJ2-7; D gene ambiguous. The germline V and J ends were trimmed by 3 bases and 3 bases, with 10 bases remaining between them. This CDR3 region has 13 residues. Germline CDR1 SGHRS, CDR2 YFSETQ. CDR3 in DNA: TGCGCCAGCAGCTGGAGACTCGGCTACGAGCAGTACTTC. Translation: CASSWRLGYEQYF.

In the case of this clonotype: This may come from a read error, since a much larger clone is one base off. The rearrangement uses TRBV20-1 and TRBJ2-2, with TRBD1 matching 7 bases. CDR1 is DFQATT and CDR2 is SNEGSKA in the germline V gene (reference sequence). The CDR3 contains 15 residues. CDR3 protein: CGARPRQGLGNELFF. For the CDR3, the DNA is TGCGGTGCTAGACCCCGACAGGGCTTGGGAAACGAGCTGTTTTTT.

With respect to this clonotype: This is likely a read error, given that the CDR3 carries no conserved phenylalanine or tryptophan at its end. The V gene is TRBV27, the J gene TRBJ2-7; D might be TRBD2 (5 bases). The CDR3 loop spans 14 amino acids. Trimming removed 6 bases from V and 6 bases from J, with 18 bases in between. CDR1 and CDR2 (germline): MNHEY, SMNVEV (reference sequence). CDR3 DNA: TGTGCCAGCAGGCCCGGGGTACGGCCCTTCGAGCAGTACTAC. Translated, it gives CASRPGVRPFEQYY.

This clonotype was seen ten or more times. V is TRBV29-1 and J is TRBJ2-1; D is uncertain. V lost 8 bases and J lost 8, with 28 bases in between. This CDR3 region has 16 residues. Looked up from germline, CDR1 is SQVTM and CDR2 is ANQGSEA. The CDR3 loop reads CSPVSMAYDKEHEQFF. The CDR3 region has the DNA TGCAGCCCCGTGTCGATGGCGTACGATAAGGAACATGAGCAGTTCTTC.

As concerns this clonotype: No conserved phenylalanine or tryptophan is present at the end of the CDR3, so a read error is the likely explanation. As DNA, the CDR3 is TGTGCCAGCAGTTACACCGGTGAAGCTTTCATT. Protein product: CASSYTGEAFI. The chain has TRBV6-2 or TRBV6-3 and TRBJ1-1; no firm D call. The CDR3 length is 11 residues. The germline V gene encodes CDR1 MNHEY and CDR2 SVGEGT. Trimming removed 2 bases at V and 7 bases at J, with 5 bases between.

This clonotype was counted ten times or more. This chain joins TRBV7-9 and TRBJ2-7, with D maybe TRBD2 (6 bases). Germline-derived CDR1 and CDR2 are SEHNR and FQNEAQ (reference sequence). The CDR3 spans 14 residues. Trimming cost V 5 bases and J 2 bases, with 13 bases left between them. The CDR3, as DNA: TGTGCCAGCAGCCCGGACGGACTAACCTACGAGCAGTACTTC. Amino acids: CASSPDGLTYEQYF.

There are many counts of this clonotype. V gene TRBV7-9 combines with J gene TRBJ2-5; TRBD1 or TRBD2 may be the D gene (5 bases each). Germline V gene lookup returns CDR1 SEHNR and CDR2 FQNEAQ (reference sequence). The V and J ends lost 0 bases and 2 bases respectively, with 13 bases between them. The CDR3 contains 16 residues. The CDR3 is CASSLAPGPGQETQYF. In DNA form, the CDR3 reads TGTGCCAGCAGCTTAGCACCGGGACCGGGGCAAGAGACCCAGTACTTC.

This clonotype has only a few counts. The chain employs TRBV3-1 and TRBJ2-7, with 8 bases fitting TRBD1. With 2 bases clipped from V and 4 bases from J, the junction kept 7 bases outside the gene matches. Germline V gene lookup returns CDR1 LGHDT and CDR2 YNNKEL (reference sequence). The CDR3 consists of 15 residues. The CDR3 reads CASSQYPGQAYEQYF. The CDR3, as DNA: TGTGCCAGCAGCCAATACCCGGGACAGGCTTACGAGCAGTACTTC.

This clonotype was detected once. Being one base from a much bigger clone, this may be a read error. This chain uses TRBV7-9 with TRBJ2-5; maybe TRBD1 (6 bases). Trimming shortened V by 5 bases and J by 1 base, and 11 bases separated the two germline ends. CDR3 size: 14 residues. Germline V gene lookup returns CDR1 SEHNR and CDR2 FQNEAQ (reference sequence). CDR3 amino acids: CASSLQGSQETQYF. DNA of the CDR3: TGTGCCAGCAGCCTACAGGGTAGCCAAGAGACCCAGTACTTC.

With regard to this clonotype: It may be a read error: a sequence one base away is much more abundant. The chain recombines TRBV7-9 with TRBJ2-3; 9 positions agree with TRBD2. The CDR3 runs to 16 residues. Germline values: CDR1 SEHNR, CDR2 FQNEAQ (reference sequence). Unmatched junction bases numbered 8, after V lost 5 bases and J lost 2 bases. The CDR3 nucleotides read TGTGCCAGCAGCATGATTGGGACTAGCCCCACAGATACGCAGTATTTT. This translates into CASSMIGTSPTDTQYF.

This clonotype showed up many times. In DNA form, the CDR3 reads TGTGCCAGTAGTATAGATACCGAGACCCAGTACTTC. It codes for CASSIDTETQYF. The chain couples TRBV19 to TRBJ2-5; D remains unclear. This CDR3 has 12 amino acids. Looked up from germline, CDR1 is LNHDA and CDR2 is SQIVND (reference sequence). Trimming took 0 bases from V and 5 from J, leaving 4 bases between them. Full variable domain (rest looked up from reference TRBV19 and TRBJ2-5): DGGITQSPKYLFRKEGQNVTLSCEQNLNHDAMYWYRQDPGQGLRLIYYSQIVNDFQKGDIAEGYSVSREKKESFPLTVTSAQKNPTAFYLCASSIDTETQYFGPGTRLLVL.